This note documents a single T cell receptor (beta chain) sequence. This specimen comes from a study of blood T cell repertoires in COVID-19. Across the study: PBMCs, B-cell-depleted T cells, or T cells were the source of the cDNA or gDNA that made up the material.

Germline V gene data show CDR1 as SGHRS and CDR2 as YFSETQ. The CDR3 sequence is 15 residues long. The trim removed 5 bases at V and 6 bases at J, leaving 9 bases unmatched. The protocol was immunoSEQ multiplex PCR, while the TCRdb copy is restricted to in-frame clones and leaves out a portion. The repertoire holds 190,000 or so clones, with 70% to 90% as singletons. This receptor was obtained from an elderly woman with acute or convalescent COVID-19. This chain links TRBV5-1 with TRBJ1-4, with 8 nucleotides matching TRBD1. Material: peripheral blood. As DNA, the CDR3 is TGCGCCAGCAGTAGGCAGGGGGCTTCGGATGAAAAACTGTTTTTT. It yields the protein CASSRQGASDEKLFF.